The 21 T cell receptor beta chains in this list originate from one sample, sequenced in a study of cytomegalovirus exposure and HLA in healthy donors. The PCR made use of 60 Vbeta and 13 Jbeta primers. TCRdb's copy holds only in-frame clones and misses some; the assay was immunoSEQ multiplex PCR. This table holds 200,000 to 250,000 clones, almost 85% found once. Sequencing was carried out using PBMCs. These receptors came from a middle-aged woman in good health and CMV-seronegative.

This chain's CDR3 is CAARTVNTGELFF. CDR3 coding DNA: TGTGCCGCTAGGACAGTGAACACCGGGGAGCTGTTTTTT. The V call is TRBV25-1, the J call TRBJ2-2; weak D call: TRBD1 (6 bases). V lost 11 bases and J lost 1, with 11 bases in between. Germline V gene sequence: CDR1 MGHDK, CDR2 SYGVNS. The CDR3 loop spans 13 amino acids.

This rearrangement joins TRBV9 to TRBJ2-2, with 8 positions matching TRBD2. CDR3 length equals 14 residues. The V segment lost 3 bases and the J segment 4 bases; nucleotides outside the gene matches: 2. The germline V gene has CDR1 SGDLS and CDR2 YYNGEE. CDR3 region: CASSAGGGTGELFF. In DNA form, the CDR3 reads TGTGCCAGCAGCGCCGGGGGGGGCACCGGGGAGCTGTTTTTT.

This clone was recorded a few times. The rearrangement uses TRBV6-5 and TRBJ2-7; D ambiguous. The CDR3 loop spans 15 amino acids. CDR1 is MNHEY and CDR2 is SVGAGI in the germline V gene. The V end lost 0 bases, the J end lost 0 bases, and 9 bases lay between the germline ends. CDR3 bases: TGTGCCAGCAGTTACTCGATTGGCAGCTCCTACGAGCAGTACTTC. Protein sequence: CASSYSIGSSYEQYF.

The genes are TRBV27 and TRBJ1-5; no clear D gene. The CDR3 length is 15 residues. CDR1 is MNHEY, CDR2 SMNVEV, per germline (reference sequence). V lost 8 bases to trimming and J lost 8 bases, with 22 bases between them. The CDR3 DNA reads as TGTGCCAGCCCCAGCTTGCCGCCTGGGCCGGAGCCCCAGCATTTT. Amino acids: CASPSLPPGPEPQHF.

The chain is built from TRBV4-1 and TRBJ2-1; 8 bases align to TRBD2. The J segment lost 8 bases and the V segment lost 4 bases, leaving 4 bases of the junction unmatched. Germline loops: CDR1 MGHRA, CDR2 YSYEKL. This CDR3 is built from 13 residues. The CDR3 region has the DNA TGCGCCAGCAGCCTCGGGGGGGGCGATGAGCAGTTCTTC. Protein sequence: CASSLGGGDEQFF.

This chain joins TRBV7-9 and TRBJ2-7; 9 bases line up with TRBD1. The CDR3 is made up of 16 amino acids. CDR1 is SEHNR and CDR2 is FQNEAQ in the germline V gene (reference sequence). The ends lost 7 bases at V and 5 bases at J; junction bases unmatched: 15. In DNA, the CDR3 is TGTGCCAGCACCCGGGGGCCCCGGGACAGGGCCCACGAGCAGTACTTC. Translating it yields CASTRGPRDRAHEQYF.

This clone appeared a few times. This chain uses TRBV5-1 with TRBJ1-4, with 8 bases identical to TRBD1. Germline lookup yields CDR1 SGHRS and CDR2 YFSETQ. V dropped 4 bases and J dropped 6; count of bases not matched to a gene: 5. CDR3 length equals 14 residues. DNA for the CDR3: TGCGCCAGCAGCCCCAACAGGGGGGATGAAAAACTGTTTTTT. Translating gives CASSPNRGDEKLFF.

The chain carries TRBV6-5 and TRBJ2-3; tentative D call: TRBD2 (6 bases). The CDR3 spans 15 residues. V shed 6 bases and J shed 6 bases, with 19 bases lying between them. Germline V lookup: CDR1 MNHEY, CDR2 SVGAGI. The CDR3 DNA follows: TGTGCCAGCAGCCCACGGGGGTTTAATGAGGATACGCAGTATTTT. Protein product: CASSPRGFNEDTQYF.

Regarding this clone: A read error may produce the germline difference seen at one junction end. The chain joins TRBV7-7 to TRBJ2-1; the match to TRBD2 covers 8 bases. The germline V gene encodes CDR1 SSHAT and CDR2 FNYEAQ (reference sequence). The CDR3 consists of 14 residues. The CDR3 loop is CASSLGLAGDEQFF. CDR3 coding DNA: TGTGCTAGCAGCTTGGGTCTAGCGGGCGATGAGCAGTTCTTC.

The table lists this clone with a few counts. The chain has TRBV28 and TRBJ1-4; 8 bases are shared with TRBD1. The CDR3 runs to 16 residues. Unmatched junction bases numbered 2, after V lost 2 bases and J lost 0 bases. The germline gives CDR1 MDHEN, CDR2 SYDVKM. This chain's CDR3 is CASSLNRGATNEKLFF. As DNA, the CDR3 is TGTGCCAGCAGTTTAAACAGGGGGGCAACTAATGAAAAACTGTTTTTT.

V is TRBV9 and J is TRBJ2-3; D is possibly TRBD1 (5 bases). The V end was cut by 4 bases, the J end by 2 bases, with 11 bases between. This CDR3 comprises 14 residues. Germline-derived CDR1 and CDR2 are SGDLS and YYNGEE. The CDR3 is CASSKTVNTDTQYF. Here the CDR3 DNA reads TGTGCCAGCAGCAAGACAGTAAACACAGATACGCAGTATTTT.

The genes are TRBV30 and TRBJ1-2; weak D call: TRBD1 (5 bases). Germline V gene data show CDR1 as GTSNPN and CDR2 as SVGIG (reference sequence). The CDR3 contains 13 residues. The germline V and J ends were trimmed by 3 bases and 4 bases, with 12 bases remaining between them. CDR3 sequence (DNA): TGTGCCTGGAGACCCCCGGGGGGCTATGGCTACACCTTC. This codes for CAWRPPGGYGYTF.

This clone was seen just once. The V and J genes are TRBV19 and TRBJ2-2; 12 bases line up with TRBD1. This CDR3 is 19 amino acids long. In germline, CDR1 is LNHDA, CDR2 SQIVND (reference sequence). V was clipped by 5 bases and J by 6 bases; unmatched bases: 16. This CDR3 reads CASSFRRPPGTGGPGELFF. The CDR3 DNA follows: TGTGCCAGTAGTTTCCGCCGTCCTCCCGGGACAGGGGGCCCCGGGGAGCTGTTTTTT. The whole variable domain, remainder taken from reference TRBV19 and TRBJ2-2, is DGGITQSPKYLFRKEGQNVTLSCEQNLNHDAMYWYRQDPGQGLRLIYYSQIVNDFQKGDIAEGYSVSREKKESFPLTVTSAQKNPTAFYLCASSFRRPPGTGGPGELFFGEGSRLTVL.

This chain uses TRBV9 with TRBJ2-7; D is possibly TRBD2 (7 bases). Germline assignment: CDR1 SGDLS and CDR2 YYNGEE. Trimming took off 0 bases at V and 0 bases at J, with 10 bases between the two ends. The CDR3 covers 15 residues. The CDR3 protein is CASSVEGGYSYEQYF. The CDR3 DNA sequence: TGTGCCAGCAGCGTAGAGGGGGGGTACTCCTACGAGCAGTACTTC.

The rearrangement joins TRBV19 to TRBJ1-2; D unclear. The CDR3 covers 15 residues. Trimming cost V 7 bases and J 3 bases, with 18 bases left between them. Germline CDR1 LNHDA, CDR2 SQIVND (reference sequence). Here the CDR3 reads CASNQNQAIYYGYTF. As DNA, the CDR3 is TGTGCCAGTAATCAAAACCAGGCTATCTACTATGGCTACACCTTC.

The chain is built from TRBV18 and TRBJ1-5; TRBD1 is a possible D gene (6 bases). In germline, CDR1 is KGHSH, CDR2 LQKENI. V gave up 6 bases and J gave up 2 bases, with 17 bases separating them. There are 16 residues in the CDR3. The CDR3 is CASSPGQAGGNQPQHF. The CDR3 region has the DNA TGTGCCAGCTCCCCTGGCCAGGCAGGGGGCAATCAGCCCCAGCATTTT.

The rearrangement uses TRBV6-1 and TRBJ1-5, with 8 bases matching TRBD1. This CDR3 has 15 amino acids. Germline V gives CDR1 MNHNS, CDR2 SASEGT. The trim removed 6 bases at V and 6 bases at J, leaving 10 bases unmatched. CDR3 sequence (DNA): TGTGCCAGCAGGAAGGGACAGGAGGTGATTCAGCCCCAGCATTTT. Protein: CASRKGQEVIQPQHF.

This clone was seen only once. This sequence joins TRBV11-1 and TRBJ2-7, with D possibly being TRBD1 (5 bases). Germline CDR1 reads SGHAT; CDR2 reads FQDESV (reference sequence). Between the trimmed V and J ends, which lost 3 bases and 0 bases, there was a span of 6 bases. This CDR3 is 13 amino acids long. CDR3 region: CASSFDSSYEQYF. CDR3 in DNA: TGTGCCAGCAGCTTCGACAGCTCCTACGAGCAGTACTTC.

The chain couples TRBV25-1 to TRBJ2-5; TRBD2 agrees at 11 bases. The CDR3 contains 18 residues. With 2 bases clipped from V and 1 base from J, the junction kept 9 bases outside the gene matches. CDR1 and CDR2 (germline): MGHDK, SYGVNS. The CDR3 loop reads CASSEKRRLAGSQETQYF. CDR3 coding DNA: TGTGCCAGCAGTGAAAAGAGGAGACTAGCGGGGAGCCAAGAGACCCAGTACTTC.

The genes are TRBV5-5 and TRBJ1-6, with D perhaps TRBD1 (6 bases). The germline gives CDR1 SGHKS, CDR2 YYEKEE (reference sequence). Deletions cut 4 bases from V and 5 bases from J, with 13 bases between. The CDR3 is 15 amino acids. The CDR3 nucleotides read TGTGCCAGCAGCCCGCAGGGGATGGATAATTCACCCCTCCACTTT. Amino acid sequence: CASSPQGMDNSPLHF.

The genes are TRBV21-1 and TRBJ1-1; the table gives TRBD1 as D, unverified against the DNA. TRBV21-1 is given as a pseudogene. The CDR3 extends over 15 amino acids. Written as DNA, the CDR3 is TGTGCCAGCCCGCATCCGGACAGGGGGGCCACTGAAGCTTTCTTT. Protein sequence: CASPHPDRGATEAFF.